The 14 T cell receptor beta chains below all came from one sample that was sequenced in a study of cytomegalovirus exposure and HLA in healthy donors. 60 Vbeta and 13 Jbeta primers were used in PCR. Profiling relied on immunoSEQ multiplex PCR, and the TCRdb table lists in-frame clones only, not all of them. The top ten hold roughly a tenth of the sample, which has fewer than 90,000 clones, about 76% seen once. Sequencing was carried out using PBMCs. The receptors originated from a young man in good health and CMV-seropositive.

The V gene is TRBV18, the J gene TRBJ2-7, with 8 nucleotides matching TRBD1. In germline, CDR1 is KGHSH, CDR2 LQKENI. V lost 6 bases, J lost 3 bases, and 10 bases stayed unmatched. The length of the CDR3 is 15 residues. CDR3 region: CASSPLDRVGYEQYF. The CDR3 DNA reads TGTGCCAGCTCGCCTCTGGACAGGGTCGGCTACGAGCAGTACTTC. Drawing the rest from reference TRBV18 and TRBJ2-7, the complete variable domain is NAGVMQNPRHLVRRRGQEARLRCSPMKGHSHVYWYRQLPEEGLKFMVYLQKENIIDESGMPKERFSAEFPKEGPSILRIQQVVRGDSAAYFCASSPLDRVGYEQYFGPGTRLTVT.

This clone appeared a few times. At one end, the junction sequence differs from germline, possibly due to a read error. The chain has TRBV7-9 and TRBJ1-1; D may be TRBD1 (6 bases). Germline V CDR1 and CDR2: SEHNR, FQNEAQ (reference sequence). The CDR3 totals 16 residues. The CDR3 loop is CASSLGFRDTDSWFSF. CDR3 DNA: TGTGCCAGCAGCTTAGGATTTAGGGACACCGATTCGTGGTTTTCCTTT.

The chain links TRBV7-9 to TRBJ2-3; 7 bases align to TRBD2. The V gene end was trimmed by 6 bases and the J gene end by 2 bases; junction bases not matched to a gene: 5. Germline V lookup: CDR1 SEHNR, CDR2 FQNEAQ (reference sequence). The CDR3 spans 14 residues. In nucleotides, the CDR3 is TGTGCCAGCAGTTTCCGGGACTACACAGATACGCAGTATTTT. This gives the protein CASSFRDYTDTQYF.

J is TRBJ2-7 and V is TRBV6-1; D is perhaps TRBD1 (5 bases). Trimming took 2 bases from V and 5 from J, leaving 19 bases between them. Germline V gene sequence: CDR1 MNHNS, CDR2 SASEGT. This CDR3 is built from 16 residues. The CDR3 DNA reads as TGTGCCAGCAGTGAAAGTGGAAAAGGGGCTTCCCACGAGCAGTACTTC. This gives the protein CASSESGKGASHEQYF.

There are a few counts of this clone. The chain couples TRBV5-8 to TRBJ2-7; no firm D call. Trimming pared 4 bases from V and 0 bases from J, leaving 20 bases between. Germline assignment: CDR1 SGHTS and CDR2 YDEGEE. The CDR3 totals 17 residues. CDR3 region: CASSQERSDFSSYEQYF. The CDR3 DNA follows: TGTGCCAGCAGCCAAGAAAGGTCAGACTTTAGCTCCTACGAGCAGTACTTC.

This chain links TRBV6-5 with TRBJ1-5; tentative D call: TRBD1 (5 bases). The CDR3 loop spans 14 amino acids. V was pared by 8 bases and J by 4 bases, with 15 bases between. CDR1 and CDR2 from the germline V gene are MNHEY and SVGAGI. The CDR3 nucleotides are TGTGCCAGCGCCGACAGTTACGTGAATCAGCCCCAGCATTTT. Protein product: CASADSYVNQPQHF.

The gene calls are TRBV4-3 and TRBJ1-6, with 9 bases lining up with TRBD1. The germline gives CDR1 LGHNA, CDR2 YSLEER. The ends lost 4 bases at V and 8 bases at J; junction bases unmatched: 6. The CDR3 has 15 residues. The CDR3 DNA is TGCGCCAGCAGCCGGGGACAGGGTGGGCATTCACCCCTCCACTTT. Translated: CASSRGQGGHSPLHF.

This clone was recorded only once. The chain employs TRBV25-1 and TRBJ2-7; 7 bases map to TRBD2. The V and J ends lost 3 bases and 3 bases, in that order; junction bases with no gene match: 8. The germline CDR1 and CDR2 sequences are MGHDK and SYGVNS. The CDR3 spans 15 residues. The CDR3 nucleotides read TGTGCCAGCAGTGACGGGGGAGGGGCGGTCTACGAGCAGTACTTC. Translating it yields CASSDGGGAVYEQYF.

This sequence joins TRBV30 and TRBJ2-5; 10 bases fit TRBD1. The end of the DNA is better explained by TRBJ2-7, so the J call may be wrong. This CDR3 is 14 amino acids long. CDR1 and CDR2 from the germline V gene are GTSNPN and SVGIG (reference sequence). The CDR3 DNA is TGTGCCTGGAGTGAAGGACAGGGGGCCTACGAGCAGTACTTC. This encodes CAWSEGQGAYEQYF.

The chain links TRBV6-5 to TRBJ2-7; 7 nucleotides line up with TRBD1. The junction had 8 bases not matched to a gene; V was cut back by 2 bases and J by 1 base. This CDR3 is built from 16 residues. CDR1 and CDR2 (germline): MNHEY, SVGAGI. The CDR3 sequence: CASSYTSGQSSYEQYF. The CDR3 DNA follows: TGTGCCAGCAGTTACACCTCGGGACAGTCGTCCTACGAGCAGTACTTC.

This clone was detected once. V and J are TRBV2 and TRBJ2-7, with D maybe TRBD2 (5 bases). From germline, CDR1 is SNHLY and CDR2 FYNNEI. The ends were cut back, 2 bases at V and 4 bases at J, with 15 bases in the middle. There are 15 residues in the CDR3. Written as DNA, the CDR3 is TGTGCCAGCAGTGAAACGCTAGCACTAGGTTACGAGCAGTACTTC. Its translation: CASSETLALGYEQYF.

The chain is built from TRBV28 and TRBJ1-5; 9 nucleotides line up with TRBD1. Germline lookup yields CDR1 MDHEN and CDR2 SYDVKM. Trimming at V came to 4 bases and at J to 1 base, leaving 8 bases not matched to a gene. This CDR3 region has 17 residues. DNA of the CDR3: TGTGCCAGCAGTTCAAATACAGGGGGCATAAGCAATCAGCCCCAGCATTTT. Translation gives CASSSNTGGISNQPQHF.

The J gene is TRBJ1-2, the V gene TRBV7-2; D might be TRBD1 (5 bases). Germline-derived CDR1 and CDR2 are SGHTA and FQGNSA. CDR3 length: 14 amino acids. Trimming pared 4 bases from V and 8 bases from J, leaving 17 bases between. CDR3: CASSYPTGGGGYTF. The CDR3 DNA reads TGTGCCAGCAGCTACCCAACGGGGGGAGGGGGCTACACCTTC.

This chain uses TRBV19 with TRBJ2-7, with 11 bases lining up with TRBD2. Unmatched junction bases numbered 14, after V lost 1 base and J lost 12 bases. The CDR3 extends over 16 amino acids. Germline loops: CDR1 LNHDA, CDR2 SQIVND (reference sequence). CDR3 region: CASSIGGRGLAAPMYF. The CDR3 bases are TGTGCCAGTAGTATAGGGGGCAGGGGACTAGCGGCCCCCATGTACTTC.